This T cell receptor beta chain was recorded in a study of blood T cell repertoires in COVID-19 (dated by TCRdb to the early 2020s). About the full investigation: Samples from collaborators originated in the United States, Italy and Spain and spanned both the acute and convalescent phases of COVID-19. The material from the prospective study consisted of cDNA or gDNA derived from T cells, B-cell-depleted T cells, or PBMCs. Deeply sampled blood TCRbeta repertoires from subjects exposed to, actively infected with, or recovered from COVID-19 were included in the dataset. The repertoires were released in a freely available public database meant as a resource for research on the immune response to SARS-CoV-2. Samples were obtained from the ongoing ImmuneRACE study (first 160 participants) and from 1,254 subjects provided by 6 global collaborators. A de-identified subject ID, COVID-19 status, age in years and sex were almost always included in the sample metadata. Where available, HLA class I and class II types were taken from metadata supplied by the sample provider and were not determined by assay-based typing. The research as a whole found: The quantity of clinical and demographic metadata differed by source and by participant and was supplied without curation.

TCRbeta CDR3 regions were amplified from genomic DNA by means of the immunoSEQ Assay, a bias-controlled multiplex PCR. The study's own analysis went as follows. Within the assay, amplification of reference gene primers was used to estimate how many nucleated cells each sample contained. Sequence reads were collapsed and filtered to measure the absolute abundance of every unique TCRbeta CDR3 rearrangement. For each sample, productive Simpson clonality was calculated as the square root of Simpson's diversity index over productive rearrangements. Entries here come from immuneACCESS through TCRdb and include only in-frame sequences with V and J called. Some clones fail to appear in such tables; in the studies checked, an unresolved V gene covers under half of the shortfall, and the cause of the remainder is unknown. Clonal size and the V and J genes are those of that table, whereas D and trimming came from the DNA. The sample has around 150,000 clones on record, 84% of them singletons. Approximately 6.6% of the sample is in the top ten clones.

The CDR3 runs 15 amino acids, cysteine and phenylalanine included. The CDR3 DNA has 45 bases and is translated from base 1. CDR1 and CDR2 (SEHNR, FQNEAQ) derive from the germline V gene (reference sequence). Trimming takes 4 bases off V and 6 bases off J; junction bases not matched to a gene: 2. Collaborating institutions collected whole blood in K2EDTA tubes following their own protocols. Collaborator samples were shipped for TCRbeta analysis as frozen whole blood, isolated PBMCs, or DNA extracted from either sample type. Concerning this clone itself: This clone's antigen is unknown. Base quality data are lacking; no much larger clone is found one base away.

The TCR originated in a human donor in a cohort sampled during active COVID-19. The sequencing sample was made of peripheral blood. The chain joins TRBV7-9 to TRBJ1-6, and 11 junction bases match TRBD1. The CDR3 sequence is CASSWTGGGNSPLHF. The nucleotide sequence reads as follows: TGTGCCAGCAGCTGGACAGGGGGCGGTAATTCACCCCTCCACTTT.